This TCR beta chain was recorded in a study of cytomegalovirus exposure and HLA in healthy donors. Study at large: HLA-typed donors were the source of about 85 million unique TCRs held in an early data release. Study-wide points: Presence/absence analyses rested on an assumption that sequencing depth was roughly uniform across donors. Some TCR beta chains (roughly 150 of them) were listed as cytomegalovirus-associated. Trimming of TCR beta V- and J-genes showed a link, identified in a later analysis, to a missense DCLRE1C variant.

Regarding this clone: Its cognate antigen is unknown.

The PCR made use of 60 Vbeta and 13 Jbeta primers. Libraries were prepared by immunoSEQ multiplex PCR; TCRdb keeps only in-frame clonotypes and omits some of them. The sample comprises about 100,000 clones, 75% of which are singletons, and roughly 10% rests with the top ten. Per germline, CDR1 LNHDA and CDR2 SQIVND (reference sequence). Trimming left V 5 bases short and J 1 base short, with 15 bases between. This CDR3 is built from 16 residues. Specimen: PBMCs. The receptor was isolated from a man aged 50 to 59 in good health and CMV-seronegative. The chain has TRBV19 and TRBJ1-5; D is unresolved. The CDR3 here is CASSPPGGWSNQPQHF. CDR3 sequence (DNA): TGTGCCAGTAGTCCCCCCGGCGGGTGGAGCAATCAGCCCCAGCATTTT. Variable domain in full (rest from reference TRBV19 and TRBJ1-5): DGGITQSPKYLFRKEGQNVTLSCEQNLNHDAMYWYRQDPGQGLRLIYYSQIVNDFQKGDIAEGYSVSREKKESFPLTVTSAQKNPTAFYLCASSPPGGWSNQPQHFGDGTRLSIL.